These T cell receptor beta chains were read from a single sample in a study of blood T cell repertoires in COVID-19. Method: immunoSEQ multiplex PCR; TCRdb's copy keeps in-frame clones and lacks some. The sample holds 250,000 or so clones, 75% to 95% seen once. Sample: PBMCs or T cells enriched from blood (not recorded which). These TCRs come from a man aged 40-49 years who had been exposed to COVID-19. The CDR3 runs from the conserved cysteine through the conserved F or W. The order of the fields is clone size, D gene, J gene, V gene, CDR3 DNA, CDR3 protein. The D gene is left open where the match is weak. Clone size is not always given. Where it is, it says once, few, many or a class for expanded clones.

NA	NA	TRBJ1-5	TRBV28	TGTGCCACCACGGACAACCTAAAGGGTAGCAATCAGCCCCAGCATTTT	CATTDNLKGSNQPQHF
NA	NA	TRBJ1-1	TRBV18	TGTGCCAGCTCACCGGCAGAGCGGGCGAACACTGAAGCTTTCTTT	CASSPAERANTEAFF
NA	TRBD1	TRBJ1-1	TRBV30	TGTGCCTGGACCAGACAGGGGGAATACACTGAAGCTTTCTTT	CAWTRQGEYTEAFF
NA	NA	TRBJ2-7	TRBV7-9	TGTGCCAGCAGCTCATCCCAGCGGCCTTTTGAGCAGTACTTC	CASSSSQRPFEQYF
NA	NA	TRBJ1-1	TRBV27	TGTGCCAGCAGACCCACAAGGAACACTGAAGCTTTCTTT	CASRPTRNTEAFF
NA	NA	TRBJ2-3	TRBV27	TGTGCCAGCAGTCATGAACACACGAGCACAGATACGCAGTATTTT	CASSHEHTSTDTQYF
NA	NA	TRBJ1-2	TRBV12-3/TRBV12-4	TGTGCCAGCAGTTTACTTCTGGGCTACACCTTC	CASSLLLGYTF
NA	TRBD1	TRBJ2-1	TRBV4-1	TGCGCCAGCAGTTACAACTCCGGGACAGGGGGCGTCAATGAGCAGTTCTTC	CASSYNSGTGGVNEQFF
NA	TRBD2	TRBJ2-2	TRBV27	TGTGCCAGCAGGAAAGGGACTAGCGCGAACACCGGGGAGCTGTTTTTT	CASRKGTSANTGELFF
NA	NA	TRBJ2-7	TRBV4-2	TGTGCCAGCAGCCAGCCCCCGGGGTCCTCCTACGAGCAGTACTTC	CASSQPPGSSYEQYF
NA	TRBD2	TRBJ2-7	TRBV5-1	TGCGCCAGCAGCTTACTAGCGAATGCCTACGAGCAGTACTTC	CASSLLANAYEQYF
NA	NA	TRBJ1-2	TRBV6-5	TGTGCCAGCACCCTAGAGAAGGGGCCAAACTATGGCTACACCTTC	CASTLEKGPNYGYTF
NA	NA	TRBJ1-2	TRBV27	TGTGCCAGCAGCCCCACAGGCCTCGGGGGCTACACCTTC	CASSPTGLGGYTF
NA	TRBD1	TRBJ2-7	TRBV11-2	TGTGCCAGCTCTTCGGGACAGGCTCTCTACGAGCAGTACTTC	CASSSGQALYEQYF
NA	TRBD1	TRBJ2-7	TRBV12-3/TRBV12-4	TGTGCCAGCAGACCCGGGACAGCTCAGCAGTACTTC	CASRPGTAQQYF
NA	TRBD1	TRBJ2-2	TRBV24-1	TGTGCCACCAGTGATCTTGGACAGGGACGTCCCGGGGAGCTGTTTTTT	CATSDLGQGRPGELFF
NA	NA	TRBJ2-3	TRBV7-6	TGTGCCAGCAGCCCGCGGGACTCATCTAGCACAGATACGCAGTATTTT	CASSPRDSSSTDTQYF
once	NA	TRBJ1-2	TRBV7-9	TGTGCCAGCAGCTTGGACCCTGGAGGTCGGTACACCTTC	CASSLDPGGRYTF
NA	TRBD1	TRBJ2-7	TRBV28	TGTGCCAGCAGTACCCTCCGAGGGACAGTTTCCTACGAGCAGTACTTC	CASSTLRGTVSYEQYF
NA	NA	TRBJ1-1	TRBV18	TGTGCCAGCCAACCGGCAGGGGACACTGAAGCTTTCTTT	CASQPAGDTEAFF
NA	NA	TRBJ1-3	TRBV19	TGTGCCAGTAGTATGATCTCCGGGGTTGGAAACACCATATATTTT	CASSMISGVGNTIYF
NA	NA	TRBJ2-3	TRBV9	TGTGCCAGCAGCGTGACAGGAGGACAGACAGATACGCAGTATTTT	CASSVTGGQTDTQYF
NA	NA	TRBJ2-3	TRBV28	TGTGCCAGCAGATTAGTAGCGGCAGATACGCAGTATTTT	CASRLVAADTQYF
NA	NA	TRBJ1-3	TRBV3-1/TRBV3-2	TGTGCCAGCAGCCGGGACTTGGGCTCTGGAAACACCATATATTTT	CASSRDLGSGNTIYF
NA	TRBD2	TRBJ2-1	TRBV11-3	TGTGCCAGCAGCCTACTAGCGGGAGGGGGTGAGCAGTTCTTC	CASSLLAGGGEQFF
NA	NA	TRBJ2-7	TRBV5-4	TGTGCCAGCAGCTCCGACGGGACTTTCTCCTACGAGCAGTACTTC	CASSSDGTFSYEQYF
NA	TRBD1	TRBJ2-2	TRBV10-3	TGTGCCATCAGTGACCCCGGGACAGGGGACGGCGGGGAGCTGTTTTTT	CAISDPGTGDGGELFF
few	NA	TRBJ2-3	TRBV6-1	TGTGCCAGCAGTGAAGCCCTCTCCAGGGCCCTCTGGGGAAGGACGCAGTATTTT	CASSEALSRALWGRTQYF
NA	TRBD1	TRBJ1-2	TRBV24-1	TGTGCCACCAGTTACTGGACAGGAGAAAACTATGGCTACACCTTC	CATSYWTGENYGYTF
NA	NA	TRBJ1-1	TRBV9	TGTGCCAGCAGCGCCGGACAAGAAGCTTTCTTT	CASSAGQEAFF
NA	TRBD1	TRBJ1-2	TRBV19	TGTGCCAGTAGTTACACAAAGGGGGCGCAGTATGGCTACACCTTC	CASSYTKGAQYGYTF
NA	TRBD2	TRBJ2-3	TRBV27	TGTGCCAGCATGGCAGGGACTAGCGGGAGGGCCGTAGATACGCAGTATTTT	CASMAGTSGRAVDTQYF
NA	TRBD2	TRBJ2-3	TRBV11-3	TGTGCCAGCAGCTTGATGACTAGCGGTACTAGCACAGATACGCAGTATTTT	CASSLMTSGTSTDTQYF
NA	NA	TRBJ2-2	TRBV28	TGTGCCAGCAGAAACCCAGAAAACACCGGGGAGCTGTTTTTT	CASRNPENTGELFF
NA	TRBD1	TRBJ1-2	TRBV2	TGTGCCAGCAGTGTATTGCAGCAGGTGAGGGGGCAAAGTGGCTACACCTTC	CASSVLQQVRGQSGYTF
NA	TRBD2	TRBJ2-2	TRBV3-1/TRBV3-2	TGTGCCAGCAGCCCCGGACTAGCGGGAGGGCCCCGTCTTTCCGGGGAGCTGTTTTTT	CASSPGLAGGPRLSGELFF
NA	TRBD1	TRBJ1-5	TRBV7-9	TGTGCCAGCAGCGGCACGACAGGGGTCGTTAATCAGCCCCAGCATTTT	CASSGTTGVVNQPQHF
NA	NA	TRBJ2-1	TRBV18	TGTGCCAGCTCACCACCCCAGGGAAACAATGAGCAGTTCTTC	CASSPPQGNNEQFF
NA	TRBD2	TRBJ2-2	TRBV19	TGTGCCAGTAGTATTATTAGCGGGGAAACCGGGGAGCTGTTTTTT	CASSIISGETGELFF
once	NA	TRBJ1-2	TRBV4-1	TGCGCCAGCAGCCTAGCCACTATGAGCTATGGCTACACCTTC	CASSLATMSYGYTF
NA	TRBD2	TRBJ2-1	TRBV5-6	TGTGCCAGCAGCTATCGGACTAGCGGGAGAACCTACAATGAGCAGTTCTTC	CASSYRTSGRTYNEQFF
NA	NA	TRBJ2-2	TRBV19	TGTGCCAGTAGTGTTTTCGGGACCGGGGAGCTGTTTTTT	CASSVFGTGELFF
NA	NA	TRBJ1-2	TRBV12-3/TRBV12-4	TGTGCCAGCAGTCCTCCCGGGAACTATGGCTACACCTTC	CASSPPGNYGYTF
NA	NA	TRBJ1-5	TRBV30	TGTGCCTGGATACTTTGCAGGGGACGAAAGGGCTATAGCAATCAGCCCCAGCATTTT	CAWILCRGRKGYSNQPQHF
NA	TRBD1	TRBJ2-7	TRBV28	TGTGCCAGCAGTTTATGGACAGGGGGACACGAGCAGTACTTC	CASSLWTGGHEQYF
NA	TRBD2	TRBJ2-5	TRBV5-1	TGCGCCAGCAGCTTGACTAGCGGGCCTAAAGAGACCCAGTACTTC	CASSLTSGPKETQYF
NA	NA	TRBJ1-2	TRBV4-2	TGTGCCAGCAGCCAAGATTGGGAGGCCAGATTCTATGGCTACACCTTC	CASSQDWEARFYGYTF